The 21 T cell receptor beta chains presented below share a single source sample, sequenced in a study of blood T cell repertoires in COVID-19. Generated by immunoSEQ multiplex PCR, the TCRdb table keeps only in-frame clones and is missing some. The sample records under 250,000 clones, 84% being singletons. What was sequenced was peripheral blood. The receptor set was obtained from a woman aged 50 to 65 with active or convalescent COVID-19.

CDR3 bases: TGTGCCACCAGTGACCTCACAGGGGTTTGGGAGACCCAGTACTTC. Translation: CATSDLTGVWETQYF. The rearrangement joins TRBV24-1 to TRBJ2-5, with 7 positions matching TRBD1. The germline V gene encodes CDR1 KGHDR and CDR2 SFDVKD. The CDR3 has 15 amino acids. With V trimmed by 4 bases and J by 5 bases, 9 bases remained unmatched.

The V gene is TRBV7-9, the J gene TRBJ2-3; D might be TRBD2 (6 bases). CDR1 and CDR2 from the germline V gene are SEHNR and FQNEAQ (reference sequence). The CDR3 extends over 14 amino acids. Trimming stripped 4 bases from V and 0 bases from J, with 8 bases between. The CDR3 DNA is TGTGCCAGCAGCTCGACTAGTAGCACAGATACGCAGTATTTT. Translating it yields CASSSTSSTDTQYF.

The CDR3: CASIPGSTDTQYF. The CDR3 region has the DNA TGTGCCAGCATCCCGGGGAGCACAGATACGCAGTATTTT. This chain joins TRBV7-9 and TRBJ2-3; maybe TRBD2 (5 bases). This CDR3 is 13 amino acids long. Germline CDR1 reads SEHNR; CDR2 reads FQNEAQ (reference sequence). The ends were cut back, 7 bases at V and 0 bases at J, with 8 bases in the middle.

The chain has TRBV29-1 and TRBJ2-1; 12 bases are shared with TRBD2. CDR1 is SQVTM and CDR2 is ANQGSEA in the germline V gene. This CDR3 comprises 16 residues. V lost 5 bases, J lost 8 bases, and 13 bases stayed unmatched. The CDR3: CSVFSLTSGGSYEQFF. CDR3 coding DNA: TGCAGCGTTTTTTCGTTGACTAGCGGGGGAAGTTATGAGCAGTTCTTC.

Concerning this clone itself: With a much larger clone just one base away, this may be a read error. This sample includes further DNA sequences coding for the same CDR3. The genes are TRBV5-1 and TRBJ1-1, with 8 nucleotides matching TRBD1. This CDR3 is 14 amino acids long. Germline V gene lookup returns CDR1 SGHRS and CDR2 YFSETQ. Trimming at V came to 2 bases and at J to 1 base, leaving 1 base not matched to a gene. The CDR3 reads CASSLGTGNTEAFF. The CDR3 DNA sequence: TGCGCCAGCAGCTTAGGGACAGGGAACACTGAAGCTTTCTTT.

The chain is built from TRBV14 and TRBJ2-3; the match to TRBD2 covers 12 bases. Per germline, CDR1 SGHDN and CDR2 FVKESK. The CDR3 is 16 residues long. V was clipped by 4 bases and J by 4 bases; unmatched bases: 6. The CDR3 DNA is TGTGCCAGCAGCCCCCTACTAGCGGGAGGCGCAGATACGCAGTATTTT. Translating it yields CASSPLLAGGADTQYF.

The chain recombines TRBV7-9 with TRBJ2-1, with D possibly being TRBD2 (6 bases). Germline V gene sequence: CDR1 SEHNR, CDR2 FQNEAQ (reference sequence). The CDR3 is made up of 11 amino acids. V was cut by 5 bases and J by 11 bases, with 10 bases left in between. The CDR3, as DNA: TGTGCCAGCAGCCGGGGGACTCAGCAGTTCTTC. Translated: CASSRGTQQFF.

This clone came up once. CDR3: CASSPNLLSQHF. In nucleotides, the CDR3 is TGTGCCAGCAGCCCGAACCTATTGTCCCAGCATTTT. V and J are TRBV6-5 and TRBJ1-5; D is unresolved. This CDR3 is 12 amino acids long. CDR1 is MNHEY and CDR2 is SVGAGI in the germline V gene. Trimming pared 6 bases from V and 11 bases from J, leaving 14 bases between.

The V and J genes are TRBV11-2 and TRBJ1-2; D is perhaps TRBD1 (6 bases). The CDR3 contains 14 residues. CDR1 is SGHAT and CDR2 is FQNNGV in the germline V gene. The V and J ends lost 5 bases and 3 bases respectively, with 13 bases between them. The CDR3 sequence is CASSLDSADYGYTF. The CDR3 DNA reads TGTGCCAGCAGCCTGGACAGTGCGGACTATGGCTACACCTTC.

This chain connects TRBV24-1 to TRBJ2-1; 9 bases map to TRBD1. J was trimmed by 6 bases and V by 5 bases; bases with no gene match: 4. Per germline, CDR1 KGHDR and CDR2 SFDVKD. The CDR3 runs to 14 residues. Written as DNA, the CDR3 is TGTGCCACCAGTGCCGGGACAGGGCCCAATGAGCAGTTCTTC. Protein product: CATSAGTGPNEQFF.

The J gene is TRBJ1-1, the V gene TRBV29-1; no firm D call. The CDR3 is made up of 16 amino acids. The germline V gene has CDR1 SQVTM and CDR2 ANQGSEA. Between the trimmed V and J ends, which lost 1 base and 4 bases, there was a span of 19 bases. The CDR3 sequence is CSVEGSTRPRGTEAFF. In DNA, the CDR3 is TGCAGCGTTGAAGGTTCCACCCGTCCACGGGGCACTGAAGCTTTCTTT.

For the CDR3, the DNA is TGTGCCAGCAGTGGGGCGGACAGGGAATCCATGGGGAGCAATGAGCAGTTCTTC. Translated, it gives CASSGADRESMGSNEQFF. V is TRBV2 and J is TRBJ2-1, with TRBD1 matching 8 bases. The V segment lost 4 bases and the J segment 6 bases; nucleotides outside the gene matches: 17. This CDR3 region has 18 residues. Germline V gene sequence: CDR1 SNHLY, CDR2 FYNNEI. Filled out from reference TRBV2 and TRBJ2-1, the complete variable domain reads EPEVTQTPSHQVTQMGQEVILRCVPISNHLYFYWYRQILGQKVEFLVSFYNNEISEKSEIFDDQFSVERPDGSNFTLKIRSTKLEDSAMYFCASSGADRESMGSNEQFFGPGTRLTVL.

This clone occurred a few times. The chain employs TRBV12-3 or TRBV12-4 and TRBJ1-1; a weak D match, TRBD1 (6 bases). The ends were cut back, 4 bases at V and 7 bases at J, with 10 bases in the middle. The length of the CDR3 is 12 residues. The CDR3 sequence is CASSSGTLEAFF. CDR3 coding DNA: TGTGCCAGCAGTTCGGGGACACTTGAAGCTTTCTTT.

The chain carries TRBV5-8 and TRBJ1-1, with D unclear. Germline V gives CDR1 SGHTS, CDR2 YDEGEE. V lost 0 bases and J lost 1, with 4 bases in between. This CDR3 has 13 residues. Here the CDR3 DNA reads TGTGCCAGCAGCTTGGCTAGGAACACTGAAGCTTTCTTT. This codes for CASSLARNTEAFF. The variable domain in full, completed from reference TRBV5-8 and TRBJ1-1, reads EAGVTQSPTHLIKTRGQQATLRCSPISGHTSVYWYQQALGLGLQFLLWYDEGEERNRGNFPPRFSGRQFPNYSSELNVNALELEDSALYLCASSLARNTEAFFGQGTRLTVV.

V gene TRBV6-5 combines with J gene TRBJ1-5, with D uncertain. CDR1 is MNHEY, CDR2 SVGAGI, per germline. V lost 11 bases to trimming and J lost 9 bases, with 20 bases between them. The CDR3 contains 13 residues. The CDR3 DNA reads as TGTGCCTCTCGGGGTGGATCCGTCGGGCCCCAGCATTTT. It codes for CASRGGSVGPQHF.

The gene calls are TRBV6-5 and TRBJ2-2, with D perhaps matching TRBD1 (5 bases). The V gene's germline CDR1 is MNHEY and CDR2 SVGAGI. The CDR3 extends over 15 amino acids. With 2 bases removed from V and 0 bases from J, the gap between germline ends came to 7 bases. The CDR3 DNA reads TGTGCCAGCAGTTACGGCAGGGCGAACACCGGGGAGCTGTTTTTT. It codes for CASSYGRANTGELFF.

To note about this clone: At one boundary the junction diverges from the germline segment, which might be a read error. The chain carries TRBV5-5 and TRBJ1-5; D not certain. Germline CDR1 SGHKS, CDR2 YYEKEE (reference sequence). This CDR3 contains 10 residues. The CDR3 DNA follows: TGTGCCAACTGCAACCAGCCCCAGCATTTT. Amino acids: CANCNQPQHF.

This sequence joins TRBV7-9 and TRBJ2-7; 10 bases match TRBD2. Germline assignment: CDR1 SEHNR and CDR2 FQNEAQ (reference sequence). V lost 4 bases to trimming and J lost 0 bases; unmatched junction nucleotides: 3. CDR3 length equals 15 residues. The CDR3 DNA reads as TGTGCCAGCAGCTGGCCTAGCGGGAGCTCCTACGAGCAGTACTTC. It codes for CASSWPSGSSYEQYF.

The V call is TRBV4-1, the J call TRBJ2-2; no clear D. The germline V and J ends were trimmed by 5 bases and 1 base, with 8 bases remaining between them. The CDR3 loop spans 14 amino acids. Germline-derived CDR1 and CDR2 are MGHRA and YSYEKL. CDR3 loop: CASSSRQNTGELFF. CDR3 bases: TGCGCCAGCAGCTCCAGACAGAACACCGGGGAGCTGTTTTTT.

The V gene is TRBV7-2, the J gene TRBJ1-2; D perhaps matches TRBD1 (6 bases). Germline V CDR1 and CDR2: SGHTA, FQGNSA. Between the trimmed V and J ends, which lost 6 bases and 10 bases, there was a span of 24 bases. The CDR3 totals 15 residues. The CDR3 sequence: CASSHHAGGARVYTF. In nucleotides, the CDR3 is TGTGCCAGCAGTCACCATGCGGGGGGGGCGAGGGTCTACACCTTC.

The chain has TRBV11-2 and TRBJ1-1; D is unresolved. CDR3 length: 13 amino acids. CDR1 and CDR2 from the germline V gene are SGHAT and FQNNGV. V lost 5 bases, J lost 1 base, and 8 bases lay in between. The CDR3 region has the DNA TGTGCCAGCAGCCGCGTTTGGAACACTGAAGCTTTCTTT. Its protein product is CASSRVWNTEAFF.